This TCR beta chain was identified in a study of cytomegalovirus exposure and HLA in healthy donors. Study-wide results and caveats: Most CMV-associated TCR beta chains appeared HLA-restricted in a later analysis. A later analysis appeared to link common viral pathogens to several of the most significant clusters.

Notes on this clone: As yet, its antigen is unknown.

At collection, donors were nominally healthy, but unrecorded immune exposures were probable. Between the trimmed V and J ends, which lost 4 bases and 6 bases, there was a span of 7 bases. The V gene's germline CDR1 is SGHTA and CDR2 FQGNSA. There are 11 residues in the CDR3. Use of 60 Vbeta and 13 Jbeta primers characterized the PCR. TCRdb keeps only in-frame clones here, not all; method: immunoSEQ multiplex PCR. The sample includes roughly 120,000 clones, 76% seen only once; the top ten take around 15%. This clonotype was obtained from a man aged 45 to 65 in good health and CMV-seropositive. Sample: PBMCs. The chain couples TRBV7-2 to TRBJ2-7, with a tentative D call TRBD2 (5 bases). CDR3 region: CASSWESEQYF. CDR3 bases: TGTGCCAGCAGCTGGGAGTCCGAGCAGTACTTC.